This entry concerns a single T cell receptor (beta chain). Its antigen remains unknown. This sample was included in a study of blood T cells in healthy people across ages. The CDR3 runs 16 residues. CDR1 is MNHEY and CDR2 is SVGEGT in the germline V gene. V shed 6 bases, J shed 4 bases, and the junction held 7 bases outside the gene matches. Regarding the study as a whole: Roughly linear declines in TCR beta diversity per million T cells occurred with age. The study found TCR beta diversity correlated strongly with naive T cell percentage.

Those donating, healthy Caucasian individuals from Russia, were aged roughly 6 to 90. The use of a sample-barcoded 5' primer and a J-beta primer mix characterized a second PCR of roughly 7 to 11 cycles. TCRdb re-called the 5' RACE reads through MiXCR, storing one row per CDR3 protein. The data hold about 590,000 distinct CDR3 sequences, with roughly 31% observed a single time. What was sequenced was blood. The J gene is TRBJ1-5, the V gene TRBV6-2 or TRBV6-3; 12 bases agree with TRBD1. The TCR sequence derives from a woman aged 80 or older in good health. The CDR3 DNA reads TGTGCCAGCAGACGACGGGGACAGGGGGCGAATCAGCCCCAGCATTTT. Translation: CASRRRGQGANQPQHF.